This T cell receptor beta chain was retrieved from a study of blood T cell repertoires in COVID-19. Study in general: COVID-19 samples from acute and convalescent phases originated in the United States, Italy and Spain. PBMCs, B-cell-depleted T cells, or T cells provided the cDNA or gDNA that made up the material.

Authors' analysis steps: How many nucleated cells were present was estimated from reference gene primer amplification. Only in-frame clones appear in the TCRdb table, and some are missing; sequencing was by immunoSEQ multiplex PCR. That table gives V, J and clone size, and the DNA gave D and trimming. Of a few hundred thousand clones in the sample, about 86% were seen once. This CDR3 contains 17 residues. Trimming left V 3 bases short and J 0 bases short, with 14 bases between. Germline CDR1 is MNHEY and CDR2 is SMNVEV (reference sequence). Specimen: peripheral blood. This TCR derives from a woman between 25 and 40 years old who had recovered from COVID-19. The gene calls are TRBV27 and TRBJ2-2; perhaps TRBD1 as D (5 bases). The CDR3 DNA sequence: TGTGCCAGCAGTTTCAGGGTTGACAGCGCGAACACCGGGGAGCTGTTTTTT. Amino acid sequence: CASSFRVDSANTGELFF.